This T cell receptor beta chain originates from a study of control samples from healthy donors and cancer patients. CDR3 size: 12 residues. Germline CDR1 MNHEY, CDR2 SVGEGT. Trimming left V 2 bases short and J 7 bases short, with 8 bases between. The data were produced by immunoSEQ multiplex PCR, yet TCRdb's version contains in-frame clones alone and is incomplete. The sample lists about 55,000 clones; approximately 95% were seen once. Sequencing used blood. This sequence joins TRBV6-2 or TRBV6-3 and TRBJ2-5, with unresolved D. This TCR was recovered from a man aged 30 to 45 in good health. The CDR3 reads CASSYPRTTQYF. As DNA, the CDR3 is TGTGCCAGCAGTTACCCCCGGACGACCCAGTACTTC.